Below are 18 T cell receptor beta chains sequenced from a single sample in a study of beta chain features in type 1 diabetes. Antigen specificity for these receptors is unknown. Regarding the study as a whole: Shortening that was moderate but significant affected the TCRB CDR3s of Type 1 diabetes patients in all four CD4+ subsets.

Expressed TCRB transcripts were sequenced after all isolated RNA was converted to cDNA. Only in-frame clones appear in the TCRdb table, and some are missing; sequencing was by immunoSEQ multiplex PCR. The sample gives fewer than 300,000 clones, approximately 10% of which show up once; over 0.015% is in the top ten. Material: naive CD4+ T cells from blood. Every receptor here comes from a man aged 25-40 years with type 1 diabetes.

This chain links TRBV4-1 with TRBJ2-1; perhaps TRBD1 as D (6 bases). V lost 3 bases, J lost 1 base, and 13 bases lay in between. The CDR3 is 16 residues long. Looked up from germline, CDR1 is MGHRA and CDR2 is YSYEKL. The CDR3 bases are TGCGCCAGCAGCCATCCCTGGACAGTTTCCTACAATGAGCAGTTCTTC. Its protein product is CASSHPWTVSYNEQFF.

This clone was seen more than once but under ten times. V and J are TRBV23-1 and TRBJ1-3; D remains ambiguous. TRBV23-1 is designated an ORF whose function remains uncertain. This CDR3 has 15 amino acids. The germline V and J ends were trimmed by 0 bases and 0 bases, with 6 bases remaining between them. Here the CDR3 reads CASSQSRFSGNTIYF. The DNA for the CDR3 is TGCGCCAGCAGTCAATCCCGTTTCTCTGGAAACACCATATATTTT.

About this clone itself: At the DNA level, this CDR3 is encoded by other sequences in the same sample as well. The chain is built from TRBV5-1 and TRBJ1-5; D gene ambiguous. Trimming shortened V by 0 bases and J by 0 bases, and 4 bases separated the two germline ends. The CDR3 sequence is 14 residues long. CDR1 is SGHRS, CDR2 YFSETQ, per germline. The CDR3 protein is CASSLDGSNQPQHF. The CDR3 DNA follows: TGCGCCAGCAGCTTGGACGGTAGCAATCAGCCCCAGCATTTT.

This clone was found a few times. CDR3 region: CASSPGSRYNEQFF. CDR3 coding DNA: TGTGCCAGCAGCCCCGGGAGTAGGTACAATGAGCAGTTCTTC. This chain connects TRBV7-3 to TRBJ2-1; D perhaps matches TRBD2 (6 bases). Germline CDR1 and CDR2: SGHTA and FQGTGA. The V and J ends lost 5 bases and 4 bases respectively, with 12 bases between them. The CDR3 contains 14 residues.

The CDR3 coding sequence is TGTGCCAGCAGCCGGGGGGCCACTTCCCAAGAGACCCAGTACTTC. This gives the protein CASSRGATSQETQYF. This chain links TRBV5-4 with TRBJ2-5; possible D gene TRBD2, 7 bases. Per the germline V gene, CDR1 is SGHNT and CDR2 is YYREEE (reference sequence). The V gene lost 4 bases and the J gene lost 1 base, with 14 bases spanning the gap. CDR3 length: 15 residues.

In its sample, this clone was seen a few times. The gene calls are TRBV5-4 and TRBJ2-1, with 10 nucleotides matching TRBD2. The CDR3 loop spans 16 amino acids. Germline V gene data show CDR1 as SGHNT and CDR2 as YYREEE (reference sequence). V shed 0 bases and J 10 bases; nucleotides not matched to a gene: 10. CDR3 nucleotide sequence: TGTGCCAGCAGCTTGGCAGTAGGGCTAGCGGGGGAGGAGCAGTTCTTC. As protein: CASSLAVGLAGEEQFF.

DNA for the CDR3: TGCGCCAGCAGCCATAGGTGGCTAGCGGACTACAATGAGCAGTTCTTC. Translation: CASSHRWLADYNEQFF. The rearrangement uses TRBV4-1 and TRBJ2-1, with 7 bases lining up with TRBD2. Looked up from germline, CDR1 is MGHRA and CDR2 is YSYEKL. There are 16 residues in the CDR3. V was pared by 3 bases and J by 3 bases, with 8 bases of the junction left unmatched.

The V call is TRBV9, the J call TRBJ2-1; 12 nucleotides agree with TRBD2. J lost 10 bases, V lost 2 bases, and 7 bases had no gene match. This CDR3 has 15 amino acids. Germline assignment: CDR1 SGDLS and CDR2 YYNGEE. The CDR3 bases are TGTGCCAGCAGCGTGCCTAGCGGGGGGGCCGCGGAGCAGTTCTTC. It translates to CASSVPSGGAAEQFF.

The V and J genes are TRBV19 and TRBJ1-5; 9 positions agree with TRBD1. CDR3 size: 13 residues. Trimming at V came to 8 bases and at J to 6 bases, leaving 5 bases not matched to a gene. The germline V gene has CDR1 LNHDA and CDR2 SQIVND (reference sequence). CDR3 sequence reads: CASSGTGSQPQHF. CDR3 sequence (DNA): TGTGCCAGTTCCGGGACAGGGAGTCAGCCCCAGCATTTT.

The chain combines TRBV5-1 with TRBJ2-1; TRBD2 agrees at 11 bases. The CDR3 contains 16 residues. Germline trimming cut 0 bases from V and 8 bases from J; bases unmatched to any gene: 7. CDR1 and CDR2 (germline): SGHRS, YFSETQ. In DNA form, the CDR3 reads TGCGCCAGCAGCTTGGTACTAGCGGGGGCGCGGGATGAGCAGTTCTTC. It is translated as CASSLVLAGARDEQFF.

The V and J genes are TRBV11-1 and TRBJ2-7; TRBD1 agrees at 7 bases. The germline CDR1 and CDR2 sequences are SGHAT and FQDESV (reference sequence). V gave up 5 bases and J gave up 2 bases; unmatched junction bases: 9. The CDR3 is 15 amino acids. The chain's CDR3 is CASSSLPGQTYEQYF. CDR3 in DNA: TGTGCCAGCAGCAGCCTGCCGGGACAGACCTACGAGCAGTACTTC.

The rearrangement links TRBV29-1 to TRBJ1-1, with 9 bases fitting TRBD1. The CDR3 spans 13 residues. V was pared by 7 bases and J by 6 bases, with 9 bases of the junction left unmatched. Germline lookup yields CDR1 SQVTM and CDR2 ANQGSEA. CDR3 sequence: CSARQGVMSEAFF. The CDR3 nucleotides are TGCAGCGCTAGACAGGGGGTAATGTCTGAAGCTTTCTTT.

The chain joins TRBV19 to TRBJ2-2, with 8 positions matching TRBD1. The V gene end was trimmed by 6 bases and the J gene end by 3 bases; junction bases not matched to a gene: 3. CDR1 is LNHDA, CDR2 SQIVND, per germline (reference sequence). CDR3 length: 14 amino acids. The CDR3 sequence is CASRMTGDTGELFF. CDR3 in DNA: TGTGCCAGTAGGATGACAGGGGACACCGGGGAGCTGTTTTTT.

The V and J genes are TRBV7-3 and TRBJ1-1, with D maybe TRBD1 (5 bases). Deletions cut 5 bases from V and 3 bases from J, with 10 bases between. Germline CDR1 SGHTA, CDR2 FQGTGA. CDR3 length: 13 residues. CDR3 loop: CASSLRDDTEAFF. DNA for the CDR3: TGTGCCAGCAGCCTCAGGGATGACACTGAAGCTTTCTTT. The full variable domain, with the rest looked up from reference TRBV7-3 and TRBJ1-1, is GAGVSQTPSNKVTEKGKYVELRCDPISGHTALYWYRQSLGQGPEFLIYFQGTGAADDSGLPNDRFFAVRPEGSVSTLKIQRTERGDSAVYLCASSLRDDTEAFFGQGTRLTVV.

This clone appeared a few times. DNA of the CDR3: TGTGCCAGCTCACGAAGGGACAGGACCTACGAGCAGTACTTC. Residues: CASSRRDRTYEQYF. The chain links TRBV18 to TRBJ2-7; TRBD1 aligns across 8 bases. The CDR3 is 14 residues long. J was trimmed by 2 bases and V by 4 bases; bases with no gene match: 4. The V gene's germline CDR1 is KGHSH and CDR2 LQKENI.

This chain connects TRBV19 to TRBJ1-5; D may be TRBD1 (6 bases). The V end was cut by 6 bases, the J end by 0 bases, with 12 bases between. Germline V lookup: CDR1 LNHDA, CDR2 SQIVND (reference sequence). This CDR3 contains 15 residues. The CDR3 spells CASRKGTNSNQPQHF. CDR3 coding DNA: TGTGCCAGTAGAAAAGGGACAAATAGCAATCAGCCCCAGCATTTT.

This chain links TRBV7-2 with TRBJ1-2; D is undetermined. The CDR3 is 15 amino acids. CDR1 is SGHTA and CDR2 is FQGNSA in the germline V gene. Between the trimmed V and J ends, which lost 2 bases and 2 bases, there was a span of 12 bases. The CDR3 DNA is TGTGCCAGCAGCTTAAATCCGGGATCCAACTATGGCTACACCTTC. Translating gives CASSLNPGSNYGYTF.

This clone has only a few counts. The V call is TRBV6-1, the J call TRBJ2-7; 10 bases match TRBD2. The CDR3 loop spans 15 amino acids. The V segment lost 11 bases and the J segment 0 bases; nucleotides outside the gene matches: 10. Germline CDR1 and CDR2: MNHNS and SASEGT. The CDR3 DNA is TGTGCCGCTACATTCGGACTAGCGGCCTCCTACGAGCAGTACTTC. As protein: CAATFGLAASYEQYF.